The 28 T cell receptor beta chains reported below all come from one sample, sequenced in a study of blood T cell repertoires in COVID-19. Here immunoSEQ multiplex PCR was the method, and the copy in TCRdb shows in-frame clones only, minus some. Here the sample spans approximately 11,000 clones, over 80% being singletons. The specimen was peripheral blood. The receptor set was obtained from a human donor in a cohort sampled during active COVID-19.

V gene TRBV4-2 combines with J gene TRBJ2-1, with 7 bases that match TRBD2. The CDR3 extends over 17 amino acids. Germline CDR1 reads LGHNA; CDR2 reads YNFKEQ. The J segment lost 6 bases and the V segment lost 0 bases, leaving 11 bases of the junction unmatched. CDR3 region: CASSQELGGGLGNEQFF. DNA for the CDR3: TGTGCCAGCAGCCAAGAACTCGGCGGGGGACTTGGCAATGAGCAGTTCTTC.

The gene calls are TRBV3-1 (or the pseudogene TRBV3-2) and TRBJ1-4; D perhaps matches TRBD1 (5 bases). Germline V gene data show CDR1 as LGHDT and CDR2 as YNNKEL (reference sequence). The CDR3 is 15 amino acids. Trimming took off 5 bases at V and 7 bases at J, with 17 bases between the two ends. The CDR3 DNA is TGTGCCAGCAGCGAAGTTCTCAGGGTTGCTGAAAAACTGTTTTTT. This codes for CASSEVLRVAEKLFF.

The chain carries TRBV29-1 and TRBJ2-2, with D possibly TRBD1 on 6 matching bases. V was trimmed by 4 bases and J by 6 bases, leaving 12 bases between them. Germline V gene sequence: CDR1 SQVTM, CDR2 ANQGSEA. There are 13 residues in the CDR3. The CDR3 DNA reads TGCAGCGTTGCGGCAGGGGCGTCCGGGGAGCTGTTTTTT. Protein product: CSVAAGASGELFF.

The V call is TRBV6-5, the J call TRBJ1-2; 7 bases match TRBD1. Germline CDR1 MNHEY, CDR2 SVGAGI. The junction had 6 bases not matched to a gene; V was cut back by 8 bases and J by 3 bases. This CDR3 is built from 13 residues. CDR3 coding DNA: TGTGCCAGCGTTCGGACAGGCGACTATGGCTACACCTTC. Encoded protein: CASVRTGDYGYTF.

The rearrangement joins TRBV29-1 to TRBJ2-7, with 8 nucleotides matching TRBD2. Trimming removed 2 bases from V and 3 bases from J; junction bases left unmatched: 6. Germline assignment: CDR1 SQVTM and CDR2 ANQGSEA. CDR3 size: 14 residues. CDR3 protein: CSVETTSGNYEQYF. CDR3 in DNA: TGCAGCGTTGAAACCACTAGCGGAAACTACGAGCAGTACTTC.

The V and J genes are TRBV5-1 and TRBJ1-1, with D perhaps matching TRBD1 (6 bases). CDR3 size: 16 residues. V was cut by 2 bases and J by 4 bases, with 18 bases left in between. CDR1 and CDR2 from the germline V gene are SGHRS and YFSETQ. In nucleotides, the CDR3 is TGCGCCAGCAGCTTAAGTGCCAGGGGAACGTCCACTGAAGCTTTCTTT. This sequence encodes CASSLSARGTSTEAFF.

This rearrangement joins TRBV27 to TRBJ1-4, with 11 nucleotides matching TRBD1. The CDR3 length is 19 residues. CDR1 and CDR2 (germline): MNHEY, SMNVEV (reference sequence). Germline trimming cut 1 base from V and 0 bases from J; bases unmatched to any gene: 7. The CDR3 nucleotides read TGTGCCAGCAGTTTATTGGGACAGGGGGTAATGTCAACTAATGAAAAACTGTTTTTT. This sequence encodes CASSLLGQGVMSTNEKLFF.

This chain joins TRBV6-4 and TRBJ2-2; maybe TRBD1 (6 bases). The germline V gene encodes CDR1 MRHNA and CDR2 SNTAGT. Trimming shortened V by 3 bases and J by 3 bases, and 8 bases separated the two germline ends. The CDR3 has 14 residues. The CDR3 region is CASSEAGDTGELFF. In nucleotides, the CDR3 is TGTGCCAGCAGTGAGGCAGGGGACACCGGGGAGCTGTTTTTT.

This chain uses TRBV28 with TRBJ2-7; a possible D gene is TRBD2 (7 bases). The CDR3 has 15 residues. Trimming stripped 6 bases from V and 0 bases from J, with 15 bases between. Germline values: CDR1 MDHEN, CDR2 SYDVKM. The CDR3 loop is CASSGPGGPSYEQYF. CDR3 DNA: TGTGCCAGCAGCGGCCCCGGGGGGCCCTCCTACGAGCAGTACTTC. The complete variable domain, with remaining parts taken from reference TRBV28 and TRBJ2-7, reads DVKVTQSSRYLVKRTGEKVFLECVQDMDHENMFWYRQDPGLGLRLIYFSYDVKMKEKGDIPEGYSVSREKKERFSLILESASTNQTSMYLCASSGPGGPSYEQYFGPGTRLTVT.

The chain couples TRBV28 to TRBJ1-5; D unresolved. This CDR3 contains 15 residues. V dropped 5 bases and J dropped 4 bases, with 15 bases sitting between them. The germline V gene encodes CDR1 MDHEN and CDR2 SYDVKM. The DNA of the CDR3 is TGTGCCAGCAGTCCTTCCAAGACAAGAAATCAGCCCCAGCATTTT. Its protein is CASSPSKTRNQPQHF. Full variable domain (rest looked up from reference TRBV28 and TRBJ1-5): DVKVTQSSRYLVKRTGEKVFLECVQDMDHENMFWYRQDPGLGLRLIYFSYDVKMKEKGDIPEGYSVSREKKERFSLILESASTNQTSMYLCASSPSKTRNQPQHFGDGTRLSIL.

For this clone: At the DNA level, this CDR3 is encoded by other sequences in the same sample as well. The chain has TRBV2 and TRBJ2-3; perhaps TRBD2 as D (6 bases). V dropped 4 bases and J dropped 0 bases, with 11 bases sitting between them. Germline values: CDR1 SNHLY, CDR2 FYNNEI. The CDR3 is 15 amino acids. The CDR3 sequence is CASSGGTSSTDTQYF. CDR3 coding DNA: TGTGCCAGCAGTGGGGGGACTTCTAGCACAGATACGCAGTATTTT.

The V call is TRBV7-8, the J call TRBJ2-7, with a possible D match to TRBD2 (6 bases). V was pared by 5 bases and J by 7 bases, with 24 bases between. The CDR3 is 16 amino acids. CDR1 SGHVS and CDR2 FQNEAQ come from the germline V gene. CDR3 nucleotide sequence: TGTGCCAGCAGCGTCTCCGGGCCCCCCGGTGGGGGGGAGCAGTACTTC. Translated, it gives CASSVSGPPGGGEQYF.

The V call is TRBV2, the J call TRBJ1-4, with D possibly TRBD1 on 5 matching bases. The V gene lost 7 bases and the J gene lost 1 base, with 16 bases spanning the gap. The CDR3 covers 16 residues. Germline CDR1 reads SNHLY; CDR2 reads FYNNEI. Here the CDR3 reads CASTLIRGETNEKLFF. In nucleotides, the CDR3 is TGTGCCAGCACCCTGATACGGGGGGAAACTAATGAAAAACTGTTTTTT.

The V and J genes are TRBV28 and TRBJ2-3; D might be TRBD2 (6 bases). The CDR3 has 14 residues. V dropped 2 bases and J dropped 9 bases, with 15 bases sitting between them. Germline CDR1 and CDR2: MDHEN and SYDVKM. The CDR3 is CASSLVGGMGTQYF. The DNA of the CDR3 is TGTGCCAGCAGTTTAGTTGGGGGGATGGGCACGCAGTATTTT. Using reference TRBV28 and TRBJ2-3 for the parts outside the CDR3, the full variable domain is DVKVTQSSRYLVKRTGEKVFLECVQDMDHENMFWYRQDPGLGLRLIYFSYDVKMKEKGDIPEGYSVSREKKERFSLILESASTNQTSMYLCASSLVGGMGTQYFGPGTRLTVL.

The CDR3 loop reads CASRGDRGIGYEQYF. The CDR3 region has the DNA TGTGCCAGCAGAGGGGACAGGGGGATTGGTTACGAGCAGTACTTC. V and J are TRBV14 and TRBJ2-7; 11 nucleotides agree with TRBD1. Germline V gene sequence: CDR1 SGHDN, CDR2 FVKESK. The CDR3 length is 15 residues. Trimming at V came to 6 bases and at J to 4 bases, leaving 8 bases not matched to a gene.

This clone occurred a few times. This chain joins TRBV5-6 and TRBJ2-5, with 7 bases lining up with TRBD1. Germline CDR1 is SGHDT and CDR2 is YYEEEE. J lost 4 bases, V lost 0 bases, and 0 bases had no gene match. The CDR3 spans 13 residues. The CDR3 coding sequence is TGTGCCAGCAGCTTGGCAGGGGGAGAGACCCAGTACTTC. It yields the protein CASSLAGGETQYF.

The count of this clone is one. The chain uses TRBV28 and TRBJ2-5, with D hard to call. This CDR3 contains 14 residues. Germline lookup yields CDR1 MDHEN and CDR2 SYDVKM. The ends were cut back, 3 bases at V and 3 bases at J, with 11 bases in the middle. CDR3 residues: CASSLVLPEETQYF. As DNA, the CDR3 is TGTGCCAGCAGTTTGGTTCTCCCGGAAGAGACCCAGTACTTC. Together with reference TRBV28 and TRBJ2-5, the CDR3 gives the full variable domain: DVKVTQSSRYLVKRTGEKVFLECVQDMDHENMFWYRQDPGLGLRLIYFSYDVKMKEKGDIPEGYSVSREKKERFSLILESASTNQTSMYLCASSLVLPEETQYFGPGTRLLVL.

This clone qualifies as medium-sized (0.01 to 0.1%). The genes are TRBV5-6 and TRBJ2-7, with D hard to call. The CDR3 contains 11 residues. Germline lookup yields CDR1 SGHDT and CDR2 YYEEEE. Trimming cost V 2 bases and J 6 bases, with 6 bases left between them. The CDR3 region is CASSFMSEQYF. In DNA, the CDR3 is TGTGCCAGCAGCTTTATGAGCGAGCAGTACTTC. Drawing the rest from reference TRBV5-6 and TRBJ2-7, the complete variable domain is DAGVTQSPTHLIKTRGQQVTLRCSPKSGHDTVSWYQQALGQGPQFIFQYYEEEERQRGNFPDRFSGHQFPNYSSELNVNALLLGDSALYLCASSFMSEQYFGPGTRLTVT.

This sequence joins TRBV3-1 (or the pseudogene TRBV3-2) and TRBJ2-1; 10 positions agree with TRBD1. CDR3 length: 17 amino acids. V shed 1 base and J 2 bases; nucleotides not matched to a gene: 5. Germline V gene data show CDR1 as LGHDT and CDR2 as YNNKEL (reference sequence). CDR3 nucleotides: TGTGCCAGCAGCCAAGGAACGGGACAGGGGCCCTACAATGAGCAGTTCTTC. Translating it yields CASSQGTGQGPYNEQFF.

The DNA of the CDR3 is TGTGCCAGCAGCTTATCTCCCGGGACTCCTAGGGAGCAGTTCTTC. Protein: CASSLSPGTPREQFF. The chain is built from TRBV11-2 and TRBJ2-1; possible D gene TRBD2, 6 bases. The CDR3 covers 15 residues. Germline V gene sequence: CDR1 SGHAT, CDR2 FQNNGV. V was pared by 2 bases and J by 10 bases, with 18 bases between.

The V call is TRBV7-9, the J call TRBJ1-2; D call uncertain. Germline V gives CDR1 SEHNR, CDR2 FQNEAQ (reference sequence). V was shortened by 5 bases and J by 3 bases, with 16 bases between the two germline ends. CDR3 size: 15 residues. CDR3: CASSRGGQHYYGYTF. The CDR3 DNA is TGTGCCAGCAGCAGAGGCGGGCAGCACTACTATGGCTACACCTTC.

The chain joins TRBV2 to TRBJ2-1; the D gene is possibly TRBD2 (5 bases). V gave up 6 bases and J gave up 0 bases, with 12 bases separating them. The CDR3 covers 15 residues. Germline loops: CDR1 SNHLY, CDR2 FYNNEI. The CDR3 reads CASSVASSSYNEQFF. The CDR3 DNA reads as TGTGCCAGCAGCGTAGCGTCGAGCTCCTACAATGAGCAGTTCTTC. The variable domain in full, with the rest retrieved from reference TRBV2 and TRBJ2-1, is EPEVTQTPSHQVTQMGQEVILRCVPISNHLYFYWYRQILGQKVEFLVSFYNNEISEKSEIFDDQFSVERPDGSNFTLKIRSTKLEDSAMYFCASSVASSSYNEQFFGPGTRLTVL.

CDR3 amino acids: CASSSPPFGEETQYF. The DNA of the CDR3 is TGTGCCAGCAGCTCCCCCCCGTTCGGGGAAGAGACCCAGTACTTC. The rearrangement links TRBV21-1 to TRBJ2-5; the table's D call, TRBD2, was not checked against the DNA. TRBV21-1 is listed as a pseudogene. The CDR3 totals 15 residues.

The chain recombines TRBV6-6 with TRBJ1-1; D unresolved. Per the germline V gene, CDR1 is MNHNY and CDR2 is SVGAGI (reference sequence). The CDR3 has 14 amino acids. Trimming took off 7 bases at V and 2 bases at J, with 14 bases between the two ends. Here the CDR3 reads CASTLTVSNTEAFF. CDR3 coding DNA: TGTGCCAGCACTCTTACTGTGAGTAACACTGAAGCTTTCTTT.

The chain combines TRBV11-2 with TRBJ2-5; TRBD2 agrees at 7 bases. The junction had 10 bases not matched to a gene; V was cut back by 6 bases and J by 3 bases. Germline V lookup: CDR1 SGHAT, CDR2 FQNNGV. CDR3 length equals 15 residues. The CDR3 region is CASRLGGGSEETQYF. The CDR3, as DNA: TGTGCCAGCAGGCTGGGCGGCGGGAGTGAAGAGACCCAGTACTTC.

The CDR3 DNA sequence: TGTGCCAGCAGTTCCCCCCCCGGGACTAGCGGCTACGAGCAGTACTTC. Translation: CASSSPPGTSGYEQYF. V gene TRBV28 combines with J gene TRBJ2-7, with TRBD2 matching over 11 bases. CDR1 MDHEN and CDR2 SYDVKM come from the germline V gene. The junction had 8 bases not matched to a gene; V was cut back by 4 bases and J by 3 bases. The CDR3 length is 16 residues.

This chain connects TRBV21-1 to TRBJ2-3; the tabulated D call, TRBD2, remains unverified against the DNA. TRBV21-1 is termed a pseudogene. The CDR3 is made up of 23 amino acids. The CDR3 DNA reads as TGTGCCAGCAGCAAAGCTCGGGTTTTGATTTTTTTGGGGGAGGACCTTTGCACAGATACGCAGTATTTT. It codes for CASSKARVLIFLGEDLCTDTQYF.

CDR3 nucleotides: TGTGCTAGTGGTTTGGTACTAGCGGGAAGCTCCTACAATGAGCAGTTCTTC. Translated: CASGLVLAGSSYNEQFF. This sequence joins TRBV12-5 and TRBJ2-1; 10 nucleotides agree with TRBD2. The CDR3 extends over 17 amino acids. Germline CDR1 and CDR2: LGHNT and FRNRAP. Trimming at V came to 0 bases and at J to 0 bases, leaving 2 bases not matched to a gene.